Each of the 2 T cell receptor beta chains below was sequenced from the same sample in a study of shared clonotypes between healthy human individuals. TCRdb's table, derived via immunoSEQ multiplex PCR, lists solely in-frame clones and lacks some. Found here are 2 million to 2.5 million clones, approximately 95% of them singletons; the top ten hold 0.39%. The source material was naive CD4+ T cells from PBMCs. Subset indicated: CD45RA+ positively selected. The receptor source for this set is a man between 18 and 29 years old in good health. Some clones in this sample may be carry-over from other donors' samples.

V and J are TRBV13 and TRBJ1-1; no firm D call. V lost 6 bases to trimming and J lost 1 base, with 6 bases between them. The CDR3 is 12 amino acids. The V gene's germline CDR1 is PRHDT and CDR2 FYEKMQ (reference sequence). CDR3 bases: TGTGCCAGCAGGGGTCCGAACACTGAAGCTTTCTTT. Translation: CASRGPNTEAFF.

The chain carries TRBV5-1 and TRBJ2-5; D remains ambiguous. The CDR3 is 16 amino acids. Per germline, CDR1 SGHRS and CDR2 YFSETQ. The V end was cut by 0 bases, the J end by 5 bases, with 17 bases between. Here the CDR3 reads CASSLAYGEYGETQYF. The CDR3 nucleotides read TGCGCCAGCAGCTTGGCTTATGGAGAGTACGGGGAGACCCAGTACTTC.